This T cell receptor (beta chain) derives from a study of blood T cell repertoires in COVID-19. About the research overall: Some COVID-19 samples were acute and others convalescent; all came from the United States, Italy and Spain. PBMCs, B-cell-depleted T cells, or T cells provided the cDNA or gDNA that made up the material.

In the study's own analysis: By means of reference gene primer amplification, nucleated cell counts were estimated. Measured with immunoSEQ multiplex PCR; TCRdb has only the in-frame clones, and not every one. V and J calls and clone size are copied from that table; D and trimming were computed from the DNA. The sample carries about 98,000 clones, 70% to 90% recorded once. Material: peripheral blood. The clonotype originates from a man aged 65 to 85 with acute or convalescent COVID-19.

CDR3 in DNA: TGTGCCAGTAGTATAGAATGGCGAGGCGGGCAAGAGACCCAGTACTTC. The encoded protein is CASSIEWRGGQETQYF. V usage is TRBV19 and J usage is TRBJ2-5, with D maybe TRBD2 (5 bases). The length of the CDR3 is 16 residues. Germline V gene sequence: CDR1 LNHDA, CDR2 SQIVND (reference sequence). Trimming cost V 0 bases and J 2 bases, with 13 bases left between them.